These 30 T cell receptor beta chains originate from one sample sequenced in a study of PD-1 blockade in classical Hodgkin lymphoma. Indicated time point: cycle 4 day 1 (C4D1), after more than five weeks of nivolumab. Each patient's relapse followed autologous stem cell transplantation, and brentuximab vedotin exposure varied. This table comes from immunoSEQ multiplex PCR, and its TCRdb copy is limited to in-frame clones, with some not included. This table holds tens of thousands of clones, about 80% found once. Specimen: peripheral blood mononuclear cells (PBMCs), collected before the fourth cycle of nivolumab. These receptors originate from a human donor with classical Hodgkin lymphoma.

This clone showed up just a few times. This chain connects TRBV19 to TRBJ1-2; D is perhaps TRBD1 (6 bases). Germline CDR1 and CDR2: LNHDA and SQIVND (reference sequence). The length of the CDR3 is 15 residues. With 0 bases removed from V and 8 bases from J, the gap between germline ends came to 16 bases. As DNA, the CDR3 is TGTGCCAGTAGTATAGATGCGCAGGGGACCTACGGCTACACCTTC. Translating it yields CASSIDAQGTYGYTF.

The gene calls are TRBV2 and TRBJ2-1, with 9 bases matching TRBD2. The CDR3 is made up of 15 amino acids. The V gene end was trimmed by 5 bases and the J gene end by 8 bases; junction bases not matched to a gene: 10. Per germline, CDR1 SNHLY and CDR2 FYNNEI. The DNA of the CDR3 is TGTGCCAGCAGTATACTAGCGGGTGGATATTATGAGCAGTTCTTC. Protein sequence: CASSILAGGYYEQFF.

The V call is TRBV5-1, the J call TRBJ2-5; 7 nucleotides line up with TRBD1. J was trimmed by 1 base and V by 4 bases; bases with no gene match: 10. The length of the CDR3 is 16 residues. Looked up from germline, CDR1 is SGHRS and CDR2 is YFSETQ. This CDR3 is CASSDQNRGIQETQYF. CDR3 in DNA: TGCGCCAGCAGCGATCAAAACAGGGGAATCCAAGAGACCCAGTACTTC. The whole variable domain, remainder taken from reference TRBV5-1 and TRBJ2-5, is KAGVTQTPRYLIKTRGQQVTLSCSPISGHRSVSWYQQTPGQGLQFLFEYFSETQRNKGNFPGRFSGRQFSNSRSEMNVSTLELGDSALYLCASSDQNRGIQETQYFGPGTRLLVL.

The chain uses TRBV5-1 and TRBJ1-2; D unclear. The CDR3 is 13 amino acids. V was pared by 0 bases and J by 2 bases, with 5 bases between. Germline V gene lookup returns CDR1 SGHRS and CDR2 YFSETQ. CDR3 region: CASSLAQNYGYTF. The CDR3, as DNA: TGCGCCAGCAGCTTGGCCCAGAACTATGGCTACACCTTC.

In its sample, this clone was seen a few times. CDR3 loop: CASSGSSGGFYNEQFF. In nucleotides, the CDR3 is TGTGCCAGCAGCGGATCTAGCGGGGGGTTCTACAATGAGCAGTTCTTC. The chain couples TRBV2 to TRBJ2-1, with 11 bases fitting TRBD2. J lost 3 bases, V lost 6 bases, and 7 bases had no gene match. The CDR3 runs 16 residues. Germline V gives CDR1 SNHLY, CDR2 FYNNEI.

The V call is TRBV7-9, the J call TRBJ1-2; 8 nucleotides line up with TRBD1. J gave up 7 bases and V 0 bases, and 13 bases lay outside the gene matches. The CDR3 length is 17 residues. Germline V gene data show CDR1 as SEHNR and CDR2 as FQNEAQ (reference sequence). CDR3 coding DNA: TGTGCCAGCAGCTTAGCGTGGCCGGGACAGGAAGTTTTTGGCTACACCTTC. It specifies CASSLAWPGQEVFGYTF. Variable domain in full (rest from reference TRBV7-9 and TRBJ1-2): DTGVSQNPRHKITKRGQNVTFRCDPISEHNRLYWYRQTLGQGPEFLTYFQNEAQLEKSRLLSDRFSAERPKGSFSTLEIQRTEQGDSAMYLCASSLAWPGQEVFGYTFGSGTRLTVV.

The chain has TRBV5-5 and TRBJ2-7; tentative D call: TRBD2 (5 bases). Between the trimmed V and J ends, which lost 2 bases and 6 bases, there was a span of 9 bases. In germline, CDR1 is SGHKS, CDR2 YYEKEE (reference sequence). The CDR3 runs to 12 residues. CDR3 sequence (DNA): TGTGCCAGCAGCTTTGGGAGCGCCGAGCAGTACTTC. Translation gives CASSFGSAEQYF. Filled out from reference TRBV5-5 and TRBJ2-7, the complete variable domain reads DAGVTQSPTHLIKTRGQQVTLRCSPISGHKSVSWYQQVLGQGPQFIFQYYEKEERGRGNFPDRFSARQFPNYSSELNVNALLLGDSALYLCASSFGSAEQYFGPGTRLTVT.

The DNA for the CDR3 is TGTGCCAGCAGCTTAGCTCATTCCTATGGCTACACCTTC. It is translated as CASSLAHSYGYTF. The chain has TRBV7-9 and TRBJ1-2; D uncertain. V lost 0 bases, J lost 4 bases, and 6 bases lay in between. CDR3 length equals 13 residues. CDR1 SEHNR and CDR2 FQNEAQ come from the germline V gene (reference sequence).

This chain connects TRBV28 to TRBJ2-5; D is possibly TRBD1 (6 bases). CDR1 MDHEN and CDR2 SYDVKM come from the germline V gene. The ends were cut back, 6 bases at V and 4 bases at J, with 18 bases in the middle. The CDR3 is 15 amino acids. CDR3 sequence reads: CASRVQGWGGETQYF. The DNA for the CDR3 is TGTGCCAGCAGAGTACAGGGTTGGGGTGGAGAGACCCAGTACTTC. The complete variable domain, with remaining parts taken from reference TRBV28 and TRBJ2-5, reads DVKVTQSSRYLVKRTGEKVFLECVQDMDHENMFWYRQDPGLGLRLIYFSYDVKMKEKGDIPEGYSVSREKKERFSLILESASTNQTSMYLCASRVQGWGGETQYFGPGTRLLVL.

The V and J genes are TRBV28 and TRBJ2-7; the match to TRBD2 covers 8 bases. The V segment lost 5 bases and the J segment 4 bases; nucleotides outside the gene matches: 4. Germline CDR1 and CDR2: MDHEN and SYDVKM. The CDR3 length is 13 residues. This chain's CDR3 is CASSPPGGYEQYF. The CDR3 region has the DNA TGTGCCAGCAGTCCCCCGGGGGGGTACGAGCAGTACTTC.

The chain has TRBV5-1 and TRBJ2-7, with D possibly matching TRBD2 (6 bases). Germline V CDR1 and CDR2: SGHRS, YFSETQ. This CDR3 spans 14 amino acids. V gave up 1 base and J gave up 5 bases, with 13 bases separating them. CDR3 amino acids: CASSLRLAYDEQYF. CDR3 nucleotide sequence: TGCGCCAGCAGCTTGAGGCTAGCGTACGACGAGCAGTACTTC. Filled out from reference TRBV5-1 and TRBJ2-7, the complete variable domain reads KAGVTQTPRYLIKTRGQQVTLSCSPISGHRSVSWYQQTPGQGLQFLFEYFSETQRNKGNFPGRFSGRQFSNSRSEMNVSTLELGDSALYLCASSLRLAYDEQYFGPGTRLTVT.

The V gene is TRBV9, the J gene TRBJ1-4; TRBD1 matches 8 bases. Germline V gene data show CDR1 as SGDLS and CDR2 as YYNGEE. The trim removed 0 bases at V and 3 bases at J, leaving 1 base unmatched. The CDR3 contains 15 residues. The CDR3 DNA sequence: TGTGCCAGCAGCGTAGAACAGGGGGCTAATGAAAAACTGTTTTTT. It specifies CASSVEQGANEKLFF.

V is TRBV12-5 and J is TRBJ2-1; TRBD2 agrees at 9 bases. The V and J ends lost 1 base and 9 bases, in that order; junction bases with no gene match: 10. The CDR3 runs to 16 residues. CDR1 is LGHNT and CDR2 is FRNRAP in the germline V gene. DNA of the CDR3: TGTGCTAGTGGTTTGGGACAAATAGCGGGAGCACTTGAGCAGTTCTTC. Protein sequence: CASGLGQIAGALEQFF.

The chain is built from TRBV2 and TRBJ1-4; no firm D call. V lost 6 bases and J lost 5, with 10 bases in between. The CDR3 is 13 residues long. Germline values: CDR1 SNHLY, CDR2 FYNNEI. The CDR3 spells CASRWQTNEKLFF. CDR3 coding DNA: TGTGCCAGCAGGTGGCAGACGAATGAAAAACTGTTTTTT.

The J gene is TRBJ2-1, the V gene TRBV7-8; 7 bases line up with TRBD2. This CDR3 comprises 14 residues. CDR1 is SGHVS and CDR2 is FQNEAQ in the germline V gene. After removal of 1 base from V and 6 bases from J, the junction contained 3 bases not matched to a gene. CDR3 protein: CASSLGPGGNEQFF. For the CDR3, the DNA is TGTGCCAGCAGCTTAGGTCCGGGAGGCAATGAGCAGTTCTTC.

The CDR3 is CASSSTGGSNQPQHF. The CDR3 DNA sequence: TGTGCCAGCAGTTCTACAGGGGGAAGCAATCAGCCCCAGCATTTT. J is TRBJ1-5 and V is TRBV6-5, with 8 nucleotides matching TRBD1. Germline CDR1 reads MNHEY; CDR2 reads SVGAGI. The CDR3 is 15 residues long. V was clipped by 4 bases and J by 1 base; unmatched bases: 3.

The rearrangement uses TRBV5-1 and TRBJ2-2; 7 bases match TRBD2. Looked up from germline, CDR1 is SGHRS and CDR2 is YFSETQ. The CDR3 sequence is 17 residues long. V was pared by 0 bases and J by 4 bases, with 9 bases of the junction left unmatched. The CDR3 spells CASSLGTFGGITGELFF. The CDR3 nucleotides read TGCGCCAGCAGCTTGGGAACATTCGGGGGGATCACCGGGGAGCTGTTTTTT.

The genes are TRBV28 and TRBJ2-7, with 7 positions matching TRBD1. The V gene end was trimmed by 6 bases and the J gene end by 6 bases; junction bases not matched to a gene: 14. Looked up from germline, CDR1 is MDHEN and CDR2 is SYDVKM. This CDR3 is built from 15 residues. CDR3 residues: CASSPPATGVGEQYF. CDR3 coding DNA: TGTGCCAGCAGCCCTCCTGCAACAGGGGTCGGCGAGCAGTACTTC.

J is TRBJ1-1 and V is TRBV5-1; the D gene is possibly TRBD1 (5 bases). The V end lost 3 bases, the J end lost 1 base, and 16 bases lay between the germline ends. CDR1 is SGHRS, CDR2 YFSETQ, per germline. This CDR3 contains 16 residues. Here the CDR3 DNA reads TGCGCCAGCAGCTCCGAACCGGGACTGAAGAACACTGAAGCTTTCTTT. Translated: CASSSEPGLKNTEAFF.

The chain employs TRBV9 and TRBJ2-2; the D gene is possibly TRBD1 (6 bases). Trimming removed 0 bases from V and 7 bases from J, with 13 bases in between. CDR3 length equals 15 residues. Germline CDR1 SGDLS, CDR2 YYNGEE. The CDR3 is CASSVVSGANGELFF. The CDR3, as DNA: TGTGCCAGCAGCGTAGTGTCAGGGGCAAACGGGGAGCTGTTTTTT. The full variable domain, in which reference TRBV9 and TRBJ2-2 provide the parts outside the CDR3, is DSGVTQTPKHLITATGQRVTLRCSPRSGDLSVYWYQQSLDQGLQFLIQYYNGEERAKGNILERFSAQQFPDLHSELNLSSLELGDSALYFCASSVVSGANGELFFGEGSRLTVL.

In DNA form, the CDR3 reads TGTGCCAGCAGACCTCTAGCGGGAGCCTACAATGAGCAGTTCTTC. It translates to CASRPLAGAYNEQFF. V gene TRBV6-5 combines with J gene TRBJ2-1, with 10 nucleotides matching TRBD2. The J segment lost 2 bases and the V segment lost 6 bases, leaving 4 bases of the junction unmatched. The CDR3 loop spans 15 amino acids. Germline CDR1 reads MNHEY; CDR2 reads SVGAGI.

This clone was observed a single time. CDR3: CASTRGQGAGELFF. The CDR3 DNA reads as TGTGCCAGCACCCGAGGACAGGGGGCCGGGGAGCTGTTTTTT. The chain combines TRBV6-1 with TRBJ2-2; TRBD1 matches at 10 bases. Trimming at V came to 7 bases and at J to 6 bases, leaving 5 bases not matched to a gene. The CDR3 runs to 14 residues. Germline-derived CDR1 and CDR2 are MNHNS and SASEGT.

This chain links TRBV10-3 with TRBJ2-1; the match to TRBD2 covers 8 bases. Germline values: CDR1 ENHRY, CDR2 SYGVKD. J gave up 6 bases and V 9 bases, and 4 bases lay outside the gene matches. The CDR3 contains 12 residues. The CDR3: CAIGGRRNEQFF. CDR3 coding DNA: TGTGCCATAGGCGGGAGGCGCAATGAGCAGTTCTTC.

The chain links TRBV11-2 to TRBJ2-4; 10 nucleotides match TRBD1. The CDR3 extends over 15 amino acids. Trimming took 4 bases from V and 8 from J; bases not matched to a gene: 8. Per germline, CDR1 SGHAT and CDR2 FQNNGV. CDR3 amino acids: CASSSTGGVWDIQYF. CDR3 sequence (DNA): TGTGCCAGCAGCTCGACAGGGGGCGTGTGGGACATTCAGTACTTC.

V usage is TRBV9 and J usage is TRBJ2-3; 13 nucleotides line up with TRBD2. The CDR3 has 15 amino acids. The V segment lost 0 bases and the J segment 8 bases; nucleotides outside the gene matches: 3. In germline, CDR1 is SGDLS, CDR2 YYNGEE. The CDR3 here is CASSVGLAGGSTQYF. The CDR3 DNA sequence: TGTGCCAGCAGCGTAGGACTAGCGGGGGGCAGTACGCAGTATTTT.

This clone was seen a single time. Other DNA sequences from this sample encode an identical CDR3 as well. The chain joins TRBV11-3 to TRBJ2-2, with unresolved D. V was cut by 0 bases and J by 7 bases, with 6 bases left in between. CDR3 length: 13 amino acids. Germline loops: CDR1 SGHNT, CDR2 YENEEA. Here the CDR3 DNA reads TGTGCCAGCAGCTTAGATTTCAGCGGGGAGCTGTTTTTT. This sequence encodes CASSLDFSGELFF.

This clone was seen just once. This sequence joins TRBV6-5 and TRBJ1-1, with D hard to call. The germline V gene has CDR1 MNHEY and CDR2 SVGAGI. Deletions cut 6 bases from V and 7 bases from J, with 18 bases between. The CDR3 extends over 14 amino acids. In DNA, the CDR3 is TGTGCCAGCAGCCCACCGACCAATTGGGTTGAAGCTTTCTTT. It specifies CASSPPTNWVEAFF.

This sequence joins TRBV5-1 and TRBJ1-1; no clear D. The V end was cut by 1 base, the J end by 1 base, with 14 bases between. This CDR3 region has 16 residues. Per the germline V gene, CDR1 is SGHRS and CDR2 is YFSETQ. The CDR3 here is CASSLRLGSPNTEAFF. The CDR3 DNA reads TGCGCCAGCAGCTTGCGGCTGGGGAGTCCGAACACTGAAGCTTTCTTT. Full variable domain (rest looked up from reference TRBV5-1 and TRBJ1-1): KAGVTQTPRYLIKTRGQQVTLSCSPISGHRSVSWYQQTPGQGLQFLFEYFSETQRNKGNFPGRFSGRQFSNSRSEMNVSTLELGDSALYLCASSLRLGSPNTEAFFGQGTRLTVV.

The chain combines TRBV29-1 with TRBJ2-7; D might be TRBD2 (6 bases). Trimming removed 1 base at V and 4 bases at J, with 20 bases between. This CDR3 comprises 16 residues. Looked up from germline, CDR1 is SQVTM and CDR2 is ANQGSEA. CDR3 DNA sequence: TGCAGCGTTGAAGGGGGTTCCGGGAGACCAGGGTACGAGCAGTACTTC. Translation: CSVEGGSGRPGYEQYF.

This clone was seen only a few times. J is TRBJ2-2 and V is TRBV28; D is undetermined. Per germline, CDR1 MDHEN and CDR2 SYDVKM. Trimming shortened V by 6 bases and J by 4 bases, and 15 bases separated the two germline ends. This CDR3 is built from 15 residues. The CDR3 nucleotides are TGTGCCAGCAGACCCCCTGCAAAGGGCACCGGGGAGCTGTTTTTT. Its translation is CASRPPAKGTGELFF.